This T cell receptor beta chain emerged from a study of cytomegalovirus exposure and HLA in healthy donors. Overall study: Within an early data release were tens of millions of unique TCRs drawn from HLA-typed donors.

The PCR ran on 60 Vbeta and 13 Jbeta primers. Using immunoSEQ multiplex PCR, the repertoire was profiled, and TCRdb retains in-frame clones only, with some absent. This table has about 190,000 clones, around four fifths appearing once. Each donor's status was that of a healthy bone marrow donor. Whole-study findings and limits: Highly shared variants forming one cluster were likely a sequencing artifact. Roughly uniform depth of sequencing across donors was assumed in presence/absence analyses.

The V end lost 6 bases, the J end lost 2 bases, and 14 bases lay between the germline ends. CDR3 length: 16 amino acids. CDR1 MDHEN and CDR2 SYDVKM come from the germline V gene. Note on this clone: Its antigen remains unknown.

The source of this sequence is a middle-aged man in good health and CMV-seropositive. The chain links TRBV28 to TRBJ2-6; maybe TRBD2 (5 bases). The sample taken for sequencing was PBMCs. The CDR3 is CASSPTKVPGANVLTF. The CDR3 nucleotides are TGTGCCAGCAGCCCGACTAAGGTCCCTGGGGCCAACGTCCTGACTTTC.